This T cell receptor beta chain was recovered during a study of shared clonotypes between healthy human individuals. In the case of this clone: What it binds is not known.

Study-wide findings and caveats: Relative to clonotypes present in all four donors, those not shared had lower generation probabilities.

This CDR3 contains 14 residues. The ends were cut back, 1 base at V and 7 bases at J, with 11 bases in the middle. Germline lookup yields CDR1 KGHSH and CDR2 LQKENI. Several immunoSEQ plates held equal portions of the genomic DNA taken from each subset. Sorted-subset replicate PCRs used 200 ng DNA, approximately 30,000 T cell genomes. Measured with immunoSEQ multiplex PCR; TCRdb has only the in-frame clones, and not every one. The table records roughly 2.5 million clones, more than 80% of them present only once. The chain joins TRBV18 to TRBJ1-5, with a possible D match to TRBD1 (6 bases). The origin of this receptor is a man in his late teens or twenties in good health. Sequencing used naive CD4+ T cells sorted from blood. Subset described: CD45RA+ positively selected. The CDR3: CASSPLGQTQPQHF. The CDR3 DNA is TGTGCCAGCTCACCACTTGGACAGACCCAGCCCCAGCATTTT.